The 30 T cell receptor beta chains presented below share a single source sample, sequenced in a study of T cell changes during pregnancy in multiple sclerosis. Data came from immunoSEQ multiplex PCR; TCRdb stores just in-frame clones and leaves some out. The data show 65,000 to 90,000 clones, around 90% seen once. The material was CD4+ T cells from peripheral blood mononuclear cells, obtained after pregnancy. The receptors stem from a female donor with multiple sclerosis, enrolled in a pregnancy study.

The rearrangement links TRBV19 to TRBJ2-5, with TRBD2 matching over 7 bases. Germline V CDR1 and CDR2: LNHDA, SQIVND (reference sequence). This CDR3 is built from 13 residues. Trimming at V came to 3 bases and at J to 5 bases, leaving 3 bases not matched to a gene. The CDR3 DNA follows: TGTGCCAGTAGTATTCTGCGGGGGGAGACCCAGTACTTC. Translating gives CASSILRGETQYF.

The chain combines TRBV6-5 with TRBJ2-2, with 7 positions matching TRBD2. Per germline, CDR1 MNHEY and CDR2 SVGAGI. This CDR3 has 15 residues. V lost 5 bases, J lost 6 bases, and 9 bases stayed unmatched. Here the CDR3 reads CASSTYRLAAGELFF. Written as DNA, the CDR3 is TGTGCCAGCAGTACGTACCGACTAGCAGCCGGGGAGCTGTTTTTT.

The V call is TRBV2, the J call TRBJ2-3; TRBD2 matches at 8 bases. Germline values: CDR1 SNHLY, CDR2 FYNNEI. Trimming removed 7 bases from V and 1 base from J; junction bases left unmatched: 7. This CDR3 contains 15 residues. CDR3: CASIRGGARTDTQYF. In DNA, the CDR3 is TGTGCCAGCATTCGGGGGGGGGCCCGCACAGATACGCAGTATTTT.

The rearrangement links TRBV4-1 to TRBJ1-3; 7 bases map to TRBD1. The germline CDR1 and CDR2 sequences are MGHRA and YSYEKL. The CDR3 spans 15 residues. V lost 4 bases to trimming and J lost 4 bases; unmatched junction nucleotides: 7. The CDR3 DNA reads TGCGCCAGCAGCCGGTCCACAGGGGCAGGAAACACCATATATTTT. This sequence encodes CASSRSTGAGNTIYF.

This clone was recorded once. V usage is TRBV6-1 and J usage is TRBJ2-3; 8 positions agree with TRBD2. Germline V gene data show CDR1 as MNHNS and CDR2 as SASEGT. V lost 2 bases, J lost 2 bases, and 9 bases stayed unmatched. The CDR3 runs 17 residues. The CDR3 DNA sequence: TGTGCCAGCAGTGAATACGGTCTAGCGGGCTACACAGATACGCAGTATTTT. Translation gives CASSEYGLAGYTDTQYF.

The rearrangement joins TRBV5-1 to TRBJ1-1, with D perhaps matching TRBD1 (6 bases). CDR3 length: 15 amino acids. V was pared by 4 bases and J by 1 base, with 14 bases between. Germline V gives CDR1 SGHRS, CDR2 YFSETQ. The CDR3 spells CASSVGGARNTEAFF. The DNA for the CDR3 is TGCGCCAGCAGCGTTGGGGGGGCAAGGAACACTGAAGCTTTCTTT.

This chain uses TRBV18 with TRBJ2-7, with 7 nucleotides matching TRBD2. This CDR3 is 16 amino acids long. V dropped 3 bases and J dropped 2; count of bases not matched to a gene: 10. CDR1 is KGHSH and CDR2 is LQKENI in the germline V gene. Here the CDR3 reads CASSPIAGVFPYEQYF. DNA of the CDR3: TGTGCCAGCTCACCCATTGCGGGGGTCTTCCCCTACGAGCAGTACTTC.

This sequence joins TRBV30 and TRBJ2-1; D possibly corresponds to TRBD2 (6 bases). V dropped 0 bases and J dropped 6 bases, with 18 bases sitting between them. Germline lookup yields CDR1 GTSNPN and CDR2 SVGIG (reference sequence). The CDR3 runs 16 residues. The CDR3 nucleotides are TGTGCCTGGAGTGTACAACTAGCCGGCCCCCCCAATGAGCAGTTCTTC. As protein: CAWSVQLAGPPNEQFF. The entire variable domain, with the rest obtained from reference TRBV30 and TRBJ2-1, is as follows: SQTIHQWPATLVQPVGSPLSLECTVEGTSNPNLYWYRQAAGRGLQLLFYSVGIGQISSEVPQNLSASRPQDRQFILSSKKLLLSDSGFYLCAWSVQLAGPPNEQFFGPGTRLTVL.

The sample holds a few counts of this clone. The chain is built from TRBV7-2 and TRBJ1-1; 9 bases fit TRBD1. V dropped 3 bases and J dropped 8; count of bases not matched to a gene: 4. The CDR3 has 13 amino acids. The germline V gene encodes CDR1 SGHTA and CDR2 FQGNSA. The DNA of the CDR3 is TGTGCCAGCAGCTTTGGACAGGGGAAGGAAGCTTTCTTT. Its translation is CASSFGQGKEAFF.

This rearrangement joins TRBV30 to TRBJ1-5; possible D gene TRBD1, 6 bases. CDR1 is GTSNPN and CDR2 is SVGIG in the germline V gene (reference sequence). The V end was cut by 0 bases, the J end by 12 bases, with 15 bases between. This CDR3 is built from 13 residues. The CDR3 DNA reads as TGTGCCTGGAGTGTACAAGATGGGGGCCTCCAGCATTTT. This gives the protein CAWSVQDGGLQHF.

The CDR3 reads CASSVGQGNNYGYTF. CDR3 in DNA: TGTGCCAGCAGCGTAGGGCAGGGGAATAACTATGGCTACACCTTC. The chain joins TRBV9 to TRBJ1-2; D may be TRBD1 (6 bases). Trimming shortened V by 0 bases and J by 1 base, and 10 bases separated the two germline ends. CDR1 SGDLS and CDR2 YYNGEE come from the germline V gene. This CDR3 comprises 15 residues.

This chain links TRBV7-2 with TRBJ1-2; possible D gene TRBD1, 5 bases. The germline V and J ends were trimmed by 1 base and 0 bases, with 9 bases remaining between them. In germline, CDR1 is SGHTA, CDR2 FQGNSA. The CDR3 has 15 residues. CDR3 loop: CASSLGYRTNYGYTF. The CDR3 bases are TGTGCCAGCAGCTTAGGATACAGGACTAACTATGGCTACACCTTC. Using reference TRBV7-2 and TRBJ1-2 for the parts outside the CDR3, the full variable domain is GAGVSQSPSNKVTEKGKDVELRCDPISGHTALYWYRQSLGQGLEFLIYFQGNSAPDKSGLPSDRFSAERTGGSVSTLTIQRTQQEDSAVYLCASSLGYRTNYGYTFGSGTRLTVV.

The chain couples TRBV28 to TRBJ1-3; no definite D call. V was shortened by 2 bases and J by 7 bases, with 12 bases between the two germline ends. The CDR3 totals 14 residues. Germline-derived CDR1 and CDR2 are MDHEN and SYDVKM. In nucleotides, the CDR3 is TGTGCCAGCAGTTTAGGAGGGTCCAGGAACACCATATATTTT. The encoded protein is CASSLGGSRNTIYF.

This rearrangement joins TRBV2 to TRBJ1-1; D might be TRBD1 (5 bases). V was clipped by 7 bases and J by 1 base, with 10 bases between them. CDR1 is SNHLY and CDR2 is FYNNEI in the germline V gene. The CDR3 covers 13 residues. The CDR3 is CASTEGENTEAFF. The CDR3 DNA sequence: TGTGCCAGCACGGAAGGGGAGAACACTGAAGCTTTCTTT.

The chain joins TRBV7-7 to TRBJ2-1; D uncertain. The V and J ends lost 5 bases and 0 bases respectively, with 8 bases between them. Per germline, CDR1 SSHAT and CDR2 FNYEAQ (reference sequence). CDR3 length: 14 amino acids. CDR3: CASSPSSSYNEQFF. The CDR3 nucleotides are TGTGCCAGCAGCCCCTCGAGCTCCTACAATGAGCAGTTCTTC. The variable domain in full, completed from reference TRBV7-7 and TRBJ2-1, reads GAGVSQSPRYKVTKRGQDVTLRCDPISSHATLYWYQQALGQGPEFLTYFNYEAQPDKSGLPSDRFSAERPEGSISTLTIQRTEQRDSAMYRCASSPSSSYNEQFFGPGTRLTVL.

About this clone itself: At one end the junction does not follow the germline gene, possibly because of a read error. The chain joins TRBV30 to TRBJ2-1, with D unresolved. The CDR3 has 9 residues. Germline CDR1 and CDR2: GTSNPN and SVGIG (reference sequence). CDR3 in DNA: TGTGCCTGGAGTCCCCCGTTAATCTTC. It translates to CAWSPPLIF.

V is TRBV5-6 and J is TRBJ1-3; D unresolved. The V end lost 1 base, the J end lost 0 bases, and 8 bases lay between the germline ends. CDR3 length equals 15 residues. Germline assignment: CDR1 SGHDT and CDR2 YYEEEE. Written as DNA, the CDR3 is TGTGCCAGCAGCTTGACCGAGAGCTCTGGAAACACCATATATTTT. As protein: CASSLTESSGNTIYF. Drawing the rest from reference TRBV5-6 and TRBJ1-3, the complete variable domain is DAGVTQSPTHLIKTRGQQVTLRCSPKSGHDTVSWYQQALGQGPQFIFQYYEEEERQRGNFPDRFSGHQFPNYSSELNVNALLLGDSALYLCASSLTESSGNTIYFGEGSWLTVV.

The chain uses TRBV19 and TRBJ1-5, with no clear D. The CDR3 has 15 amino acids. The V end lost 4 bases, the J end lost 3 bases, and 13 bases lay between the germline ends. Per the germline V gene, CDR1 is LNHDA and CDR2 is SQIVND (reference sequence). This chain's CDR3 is CASSTRGRDNQPQHF. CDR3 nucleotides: TGTGCCAGTAGTACCCGAGGACGGGACAATCAGCCCCAGCATTTT.

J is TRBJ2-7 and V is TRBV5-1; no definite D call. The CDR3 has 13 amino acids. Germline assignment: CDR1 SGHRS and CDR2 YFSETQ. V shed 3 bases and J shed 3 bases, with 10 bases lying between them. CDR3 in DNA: TGCGCCAGCAGCTCCACATTATTCTACGAGCAGTACTTC. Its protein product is CASSSTLFYEQYF.

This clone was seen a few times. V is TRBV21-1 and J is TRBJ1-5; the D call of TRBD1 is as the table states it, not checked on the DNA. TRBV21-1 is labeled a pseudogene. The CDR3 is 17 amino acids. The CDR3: CASSRLQGASGNQPQHF. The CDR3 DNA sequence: TGTGCCAGCAGCAGGTTACAGGGGGCTTCGGGCAATCAGCCCCAGCATTTT.

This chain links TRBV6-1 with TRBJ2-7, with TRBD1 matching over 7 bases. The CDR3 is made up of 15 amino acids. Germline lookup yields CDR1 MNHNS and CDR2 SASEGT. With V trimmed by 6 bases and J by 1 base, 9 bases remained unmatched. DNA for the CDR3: TGTGCCAGCAGACCCGACAGGGCTGGGTCCTACGAGCAGTACTTC. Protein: CASRPDRAGSYEQYF.

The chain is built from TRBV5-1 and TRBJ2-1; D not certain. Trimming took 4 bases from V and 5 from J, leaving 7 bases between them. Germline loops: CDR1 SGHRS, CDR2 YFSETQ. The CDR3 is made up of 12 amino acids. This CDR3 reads CASSIQDNEQFF. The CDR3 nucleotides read TGCGCCAGCAGCATCCAGGACAATGAGCAGTTCTTC.

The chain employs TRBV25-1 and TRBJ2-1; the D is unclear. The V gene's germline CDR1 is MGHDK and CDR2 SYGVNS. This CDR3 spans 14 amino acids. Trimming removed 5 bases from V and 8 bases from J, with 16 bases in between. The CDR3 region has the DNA TGTGCCAGCAGTTCCTCGAATAGTCCCGATGAGCAGTTCTTC. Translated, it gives CASSSSNSPDEQFF.

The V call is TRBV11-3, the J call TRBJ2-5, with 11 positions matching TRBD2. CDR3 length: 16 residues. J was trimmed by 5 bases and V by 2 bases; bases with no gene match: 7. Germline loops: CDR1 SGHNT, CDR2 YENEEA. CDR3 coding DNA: TGTGCCAGCAGCTTAAGTAGCGGGGGGGCTGGCGAGACCCAGTACTTC. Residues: CASSLSSGGAGETQYF.

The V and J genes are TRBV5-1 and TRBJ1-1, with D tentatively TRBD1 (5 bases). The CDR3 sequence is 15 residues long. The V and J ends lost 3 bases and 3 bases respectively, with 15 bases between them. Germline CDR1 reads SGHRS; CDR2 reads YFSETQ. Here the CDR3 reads CASSSFGAEDTEAFF. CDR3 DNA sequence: TGCGCCAGCAGCTCCTTTGGGGCCGAGGACACTGAAGCTTTCTTT. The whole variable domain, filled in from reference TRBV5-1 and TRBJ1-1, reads KAGVTQTPRYLIKTRGQQVTLSCSPISGHRSVSWYQQTPGQGLQFLFEYFSETQRNKGNFPGRFSGRQFSNSRSEMNVSTLELGDSALYLCASSSFGAEDTEAFFGQGTRLTVV.

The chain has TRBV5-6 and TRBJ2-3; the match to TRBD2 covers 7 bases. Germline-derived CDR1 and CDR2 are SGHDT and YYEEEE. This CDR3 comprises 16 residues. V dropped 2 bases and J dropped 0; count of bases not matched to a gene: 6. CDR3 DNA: TGTGCCAGCAGCTTCATTAGCGGGCTTAGCACAGATACGCAGTATTTT. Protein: CASSFISGLSTDTQYF.

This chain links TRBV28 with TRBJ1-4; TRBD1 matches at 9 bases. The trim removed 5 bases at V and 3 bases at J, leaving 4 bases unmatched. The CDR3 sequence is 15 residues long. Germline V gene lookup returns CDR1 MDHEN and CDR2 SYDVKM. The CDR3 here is CASSTRDRANEKLFF. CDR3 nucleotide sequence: TGTGCCAGCAGTACCCGGGACAGGGCTAATGAAAAACTGTTTTTT.

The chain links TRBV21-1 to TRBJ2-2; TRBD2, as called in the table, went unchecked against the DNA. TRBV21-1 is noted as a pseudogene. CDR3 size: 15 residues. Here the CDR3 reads CATKSLAGTTGELFF. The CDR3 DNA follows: TGTGCCACCAAGTCCCTAGCGGGAACCACCGGGGAGCTGTTTTTT.

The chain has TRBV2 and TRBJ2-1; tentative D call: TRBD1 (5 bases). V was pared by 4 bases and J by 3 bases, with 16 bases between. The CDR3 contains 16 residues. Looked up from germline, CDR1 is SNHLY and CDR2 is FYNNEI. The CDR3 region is CASSVGHILNYNEQFF. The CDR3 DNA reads TGTGCCAGCAGTGTAGGACACATTCTTAACTACAATGAGCAGTTCTTC.

The CDR3 region has the DNA TGTGCCAGCAGCTTAGTAGGGACAGCGGACACTGAAGCTTTCTTT. It encodes CASSLVGTADTEAFF. V and J are TRBV11-2 and TRBJ1-1; TRBD1 matches 7 bases. Trimming at V came to 1 base and at J to 3 bases, leaving 5 bases not matched to a gene. The germline V gene has CDR1 SGHAT and CDR2 FQNNGV. CDR3 size: 15 residues.